The 27 T cell receptor beta chains listed next were all sequenced from one sample in a study of blood T cell repertoires in COVID-19. Clones were read by immunoSEQ multiplex PCR, and TCRdb kept only the in-frame ones, dropping some. The profile covers about 120,000 clones, with approximately 85% appearing a single time and approximately 5% taken by the ten largest. The sequenced sample consisted of peripheral blood. All receptors derive from a woman aged 55-69 years with COVID-19, enrolled during active disease.

V gene TRBV11-2 combines with J gene TRBJ1-1; D may be TRBD1 (6 bases). The CDR3 has 14 amino acids. CDR1 and CDR2 from the germline V gene are SGHAT and FQNNGV. V was cut by 6 bases and J by 6 bases, with 17 bases left in between. In nucleotides, the CDR3 is TGTGCCAGCAGAAGGGACACCTTAAGCTCTGAAGCTTTCTTT. Translation gives CASRRDTLSSEAFF.

V gene TRBV3-1 (or the pseudogene TRBV3-2) combines with J gene TRBJ2-1; 12 bases line up with TRBD2. The CDR3 is 14 amino acids. Germline V CDR1 and CDR2: LGHDT, YNNKEL (reference sequence). Losses at the gene ends were 0 bases for V and 10 bases for J; bases not matched to a gene: 1. CDR3 amino acids: CASSQEGTSGEQFF. CDR3 bases: TGTGCCAGCAGCCAAGAGGGGACTAGCGGGGAGCAGTTCTTC.

V usage is TRBV2 and J usage is TRBJ2-1; tentative D call: TRBD2 (5 bases). V dropped 4 bases and J dropped 5 bases, with 6 bases sitting between them. Germline V CDR1 and CDR2: SNHLY, FYNNEI. The CDR3 has 12 amino acids. Here the CDR3 DNA reads TGTGCCAGCAGTGCGACTAACAATGAGCAGTTCTTC. Encoded protein: CASSATNNEQFF. Variable domain in full (rest from reference TRBV2 and TRBJ2-1): EPEVTQTPSHQVTQMGQEVILRCVPISNHLYFYWYRQILGQKVEFLVSFYNNEISEKSEIFDDQFSVERPDGSNFTLKIRSTKLEDSAMYFCASSATNNEQFFGPGTRLTVL.

This chain connects TRBV7-3 to TRBJ1-1; no clear D gene. Trimming left V 5 bases short and J 0 bases short, with 10 bases between. This CDR3 is 14 amino acids long. Germline V CDR1 and CDR2: SGHTA, FQGTGA. The CDR3 bases are TGTGCCAGCAGCCCAACTGGTGTGAACACTGAAGCTTTCTTT. It encodes CASSPTGVNTEAFF.

The chain has TRBV10-3 and TRBJ2-2; TRBD2 aligns across 9 bases. CDR3 length: 15 amino acids. J gave up 7 bases and V 4 bases, and 7 bases lay outside the gene matches. Per germline, CDR1 ENHRY and CDR2 SYGVKD. For the CDR3, the DNA is TGTGCCATCAGTGTGGCGGGGGGGCCGAGCGGGGAGCTGTTTTTT. Translation gives CAISVAGGPSGELFF.

This chain uses TRBV12-5 with TRBJ1-1, with D possibly matching TRBD1 (5 bases). Germline V gives CDR1 LGHNT, CDR2 FRNRAP. CDR3 length equals 16 residues. The V end was cut by 3 bases, the J end by 5 bases, with 19 bases between. This chain's CDR3 is CASGFTAQAGRTEAFF. The DNA of the CDR3 is TGTGCTAGTGGTTTTACGGCTCAGGCAGGGAGGACTGAAGCTTTCTTT.

V is TRBV11-3 and J is TRBJ2-7; possibly TRBD2 for D (5 bases). There are 13 residues in the CDR3. Germline lookup yields CDR1 SGHNT and CDR2 YENEEA. Trimming took 1 base from V and 3 from J, leaving 7 bases between them. The CDR3 reads CASSLGENYEQYF. The CDR3 coding sequence is TGTGCCAGCAGCTTAGGGGAGAACTACGAGCAGTACTTC.

The chain links TRBV7-9 to TRBJ2-2; maybe TRBD1 (6 bases). The germline gives CDR1 SEHNR, CDR2 FQNEAQ (reference sequence). The CDR3 sequence is 16 residues long. Trimming removed 1 base at V and 1 base at J, with 10 bases between. The CDR3 coding sequence is TGTGCCAGCAGCTTAGATCTGGGACAGAACACCGGGGAGCTGTTTTTT. Protein sequence: CASSLDLGQNTGELFF.

This clone was observed a single time. The chain is built from TRBV5-4 and TRBJ2-5, with a weak D call TRBD1 (6 bases). Germline V gives CDR1 SGHNT, CDR2 YYREEE (reference sequence). Trimming left V 2 bases short and J 7 bases short, with 15 bases between. The CDR3 consists of 14 residues. CDR3 sequence (DNA): TGTGCCAGCAGCTTAATGACAGGAGGAGGGACCCAGTACTTC. This codes for CASSLMTGGGTQYF.

The chain joins TRBV19 to TRBJ1-2, with D uncertain. The CDR3 loop spans 14 amino acids. Germline CDR1 LNHDA, CDR2 SQIVND (reference sequence). V lost 7 bases and J 2 bases, leaving 14 bases between the germline ends. DNA for the CDR3: TGTGCCAGTACCAACGGAGGGTTCAACTATGGCTACACCTTC. Translated: CASTNGGFNYGYTF.

This chain connects TRBV6-6 to TRBJ1-2; tentative D call: TRBD1 (5 bases). V lost 7 bases, J lost 1 base, and 13 bases lay in between. The CDR3 sequence is 14 residues long. Germline lookup yields CDR1 MNHNY and CDR2 SVGAGI (reference sequence). This CDR3 is CASKTRGGNYGYTF. The CDR3 bases are TGTGCCAGCAAAACCCGCGGGGGTAACTATGGCTACACCTTC.

The CDR3 bases are TGTGCCACCAGCAGAGACGGGGGGAATTCACCCCTCCACTTT. As protein: CATSRDGGNSPLHF. The J gene is TRBJ1-6, the V gene TRBV15; maybe TRBD1 (5 bases). Germline V gene data show CDR1 as LNHNV and CDR2 as YYDKDF (reference sequence). This CDR3 has 14 residues. V lost 0 bases and J 7 bases, leaving 7 bases between the germline ends.

The chain carries TRBV10-3 and TRBJ1-6; D is perhaps TRBD1 (5 bases). The V end lost 4 bases, the J end lost 7 bases, and 14 bases lay between the germline ends. Looked up from germline, CDR1 is ENHRY and CDR2 is SYGVKD. The CDR3 totals 15 residues. CDR3 sequence reads: CAISGDGGWNSPLHF. CDR3 bases: TGTGCCATCAGTGGGGACGGGGGTTGGAATTCACCCCTCCACTTT.

This clone was detected only once. The V call is TRBV7-8, the J call TRBJ1-2, with TRBD1 as a possible D gene (6 bases). CDR1 SGHVS and CDR2 FQNEAQ come from the germline V gene. Trimming shortened V by 5 bases and J by 6 bases, and 13 bases separated the two germline ends. The length of the CDR3 is 13 residues. The CDR3 coding sequence is TGTGCCAGCAGCCCCAGGGGAAGGGATGGCTACACCTTC. This translates into CASSPRGRDGYTF.

This clone was found once. V usage is TRBV6-5 and J usage is TRBJ1-6, with unresolved D. The CDR3 extends over 14 amino acids. The V gene's germline CDR1 is MNHEY and CDR2 SVGAGI. The V and J ends lost 8 bases and 7 bases respectively, with 15 bases between them. As DNA, the CDR3 is TGTGCCAGCTCCTGGGAGATGAGAAATTCACCCCTCCACTTT. Translated, it gives CASSWEMRNSPLHF.

The chain carries TRBV28 and TRBJ1-4; TRBD1 aligns across 9 bases. Per the germline V gene, CDR1 is MDHEN and CDR2 is SYDVKM. V lost 6 bases to trimming and J lost 8 bases; unmatched junction nucleotides: 10. The CDR3 has 15 residues. The CDR3 DNA reads as TGTGCCAGCAGCCCTCCGGGACAGGGCGGAGAAAAACTGTTTTTT. Its translation is CASSPPGQGGEKLFF.

The V and J genes are TRBV12-5 and TRBJ1-4; no clear D. Trimming left V 0 bases short and J 6 bases short, with 14 bases between. This CDR3 region has 16 residues. Looked up from germline, CDR1 is LGHNT and CDR2 is FRNRAP. Here the CDR3 reads CASGLVVGGEDEKLFF. CDR3 nucleotide sequence: TGTGCTAGTGGTTTGGTAGTTGGTGGCGAGGATGAAAAACTGTTTTTT.

This sequence joins TRBV7-9 and TRBJ2-1; TRBD2 agrees at 9 bases. The germline V gene encodes CDR1 SEHNR and CDR2 FQNEAQ (reference sequence). V trimming: 4 bases; J trimming: 4 bases; junction bases outside the gene matches: 8. The CDR3 is 16 residues long. CDR3 in DNA: TGTGCCAGCAGCTCACTTGAGACTAGCGGTTACAATGAGCAGTTCTTC. Translated: CASSSLETSGYNEQFF. Drawing the rest from reference TRBV7-9 and TRBJ2-1, the complete variable domain is DTGVSQNPRHKITKRGQNVTFRCDPISEHNRLYWYRQTLGQGPEFLTYFQNEAQLEKSRLLSDRFSAERPKGSFSTLEIQRTEQGDSAMYLCASSSLETSGYNEQFFGPGTRLTVL.

The chain is built from TRBV4-2 and TRBJ2-3; no reliable D call. This CDR3 contains 16 residues. V was cut by 1 base and J by 0 bases, with 11 bases left in between. Germline-derived CDR1 and CDR2 are LGHNA and YNFKEQ. The CDR3 DNA is TGTGCCAGCAGCCAAGGGGCCTCTACTAGCACAGATACGCAGTATTTT. Protein product: CASSQGASTSTDTQYF.

The rearrangement links TRBV5-1 to TRBJ2-5; perhaps TRBD2 as D (5 bases). From germline, CDR1 is SGHRS and CDR2 YFSETQ. V lost 4 bases to trimming and J lost 1 base, with 14 bases between them. The CDR3 is made up of 15 amino acids. The CDR3 loop reads CASSPEAERQETQYF. In DNA form, the CDR3 reads TGCGCCAGCAGCCCGGAAGCGGAGCGCCAAGAGACCCAGTACTTC.

This CDR3 reads CASSPGTGSNYGYTF. CDR3 bases: TGTGCCAGCAGTCCCGGGACAGGGTCTAACTATGGCTACACCTTC. This rearrangement joins TRBV6-5 to TRBJ1-2; TRBD1 aligns across 9 bases. The germline V gene has CDR1 MNHEY and CDR2 SVGAGI. The CDR3 spans 15 residues. Trimming at V came to 5 bases and at J to 0 bases, leaving 4 bases not matched to a gene.

A few counts support this clone. V is TRBV11-3 and J is TRBJ2-1; 11 bases are shared with TRBD2. The CDR3 contains 16 residues. The V segment lost 1 base and the J segment 7 bases; nucleotides outside the gene matches: 6. Germline assignment: CDR1 SGHNT and CDR2 YENEEA. This CDR3 reads CASSLGASGGRNEQFF. CDR3 nucleotides: TGTGCCAGCAGCTTAGGGGCTAGCGGGGGGAGGAATGAGCAGTTCTTC.

This clone was observed a few times. The chain recombines TRBV25-1 with TRBJ2-7; 8 bases match TRBD2. This CDR3 has 15 amino acids. Per germline, CDR1 MGHDK and CDR2 SYGVNS. Trimming cost V 1 base and J 1 base; bases outside gene matches: 3. The CDR3 bases are TGTGCCAGCAGTGAATCTGGCGGGGGGTCCTACGAGCAGTACTTC. Its translation is CASSESGGGSYEQYF.

Only a few counts were recorded for this clone. The gene calls are TRBV12-3 or TRBV12-4 and TRBJ1-5, with 7 bases that match TRBD1. The CDR3 contains 13 residues. The V gene end was trimmed by 5 bases and the J gene end by 4 bases; junction bases not matched to a gene: 2. The CDR3 DNA reads as TGTGCCAGCAGTCGGGGACAGAATCAGCCCCAGCATTTT. It encodes CASSRGQNQPQHF.

CDR3 loop: CASRSPGGRGKLFF. The CDR3 DNA sequence: TGTGCCAGCAGGTCACCAGGGGGAAGGGGAAAACTGTTTTTT. This sequence joins TRBV28 and TRBJ1-4; the match to TRBD1 covers 7 bases. The V segment lost 6 bases and the J segment 10 bases; nucleotides outside the gene matches: 11. Germline V gene sequence: CDR1 MDHEN, CDR2 SYDVKM. This CDR3 spans 14 amino acids.

The chain links TRBV12-3 or TRBV12-4 to TRBJ2-1, with D possibly TRBD2 on 7 matching bases. Trimming removed 6 bases at V and 12 bases at J, with 15 bases between. The CDR3 totals 12 residues. Written as DNA, the CDR3 is TGTGCCAGCAGACTAGGGGGGGATGGGCAGTTCTTC. It codes for CASRLGGDGQFF.

This clone was seen ten or more times. The rearrangement links TRBV4-1 to TRBJ2-7, with TRBD2 as a possible D gene (6 bases). The CDR3 is made up of 18 amino acids. Trimming left V 4 bases short and J 4 bases short, with 26 bases between. Germline CDR1 and CDR2: MGHRA and YSYEKL. CDR3 loop: CASSLAIIGGTRGYEQYF. The DNA for the CDR3 is TGCGCCAGCAGCCTCGCCATTATCGGGGGAACTCGTGGTTACGAGCAGTACTTC.